This TCR beta chain was sequenced for a study of identical twins. There are 14 residues in the CDR3. Germline V CDR1 and CDR2: KGHDR, SFDVKD. V lost 0 bases and J lost 6, with 7 bases in between. TCRdb reanalysed the 5' RACE reads using MiXCR and keeps one entry per CDR3 protein. The table lists nearly 650,000 distinct CDR3 sequences, about 7% of them singletons, with over 1.5% in the top ten. These data also formed part of another study, on yellow fever vaccine responses in identical twins.

What was sequenced was PBMCs. This rearrangement joins TRBV24-1 to TRBJ2-2; D gene uncertain. The source is a woman aged 18-29 years in good health. Here the CDR3 DNA reads TGTGCCACCAGTGATTTGGTTTCCGCCGGGGAGCTGTTTTTT. The encoded protein is CATSDLVSAGELFF.